Shown below are 5 T cell receptor beta chains from a single sample sequenced in a study of cytotoxic CD8 clonotypes in ibrutinib-treated CLL. Produced via immunoSEQ multiplex PCR; TCRdb's table is partial and in-frame only. Of about 160,000 clones in the sample, roughly 80% are singletons; the top ten hold under 2.5%. This specimen consisted of PBMCs, obtained after 12 months of ibrutinib treatment. These receptors were collected from a human donor with chronic lymphocytic leukemia.

The V call is TRBV7-8, the J call TRBJ1-6; 7 bases are a match to TRBD1. The CDR3 spans 14 residues. Losses at the gene ends were 2 bases for V and 7 bases for J; bases not matched to a gene: 2. CDR1 SGHVS and CDR2 FQNEAQ come from the germline V gene. CDR3 residues: CASSLTGANSPLHF. The CDR3 bases are TGTGCCAGCAGCTTAACAGGGGCCAATTCACCCCTCCACTTT.

DNA for the CDR3: TGTGCCAGTAGTATGGGGACAAATAAAGATACGCAGTATTTT. Residues: CASSMGTNKDTQYF. The chain has TRBV19 and TRBJ2-3; TRBD1 might be the D (6 bases). Germline CDR1 is LNHDA and CDR2 is SQIVND (reference sequence). CDR3 size: 14 residues. Trimming removed 3 bases at V and 5 bases at J, with 12 bases between.

This chain connects TRBV4-3 to TRBJ2-2; 9 nucleotides match TRBD2. Trimming at V came to 0 bases and at J to 6 bases, leaving 5 bases not matched to a gene. This CDR3 spans 16 amino acids. Germline V gives CDR1 LGHNA, CDR2 YSLEER. This CDR3 reads CASSQERGGVSGELFF. The CDR3 DNA follows: TGCGCCAGCAGCCAAGAACGCGGGGGGGTCTCCGGGGAGCTGTTTTTT.

This clone was counted between two and nine times. The V call is TRBV30, the J call TRBJ1-1; the D is unclear. Trimming removed 2 bases at V and 5 bases at J, with 9 bases between. Germline V gene sequence: CDR1 GTSNPN, CDR2 SVGIG (reference sequence). The CDR3 is 12 residues long. The CDR3 nucleotides are TGTGCCTGGAGTAAGGGAGGGACTGAAGCTTTCTTT. This gives the protein CAWSKGGTEAFF.

This rearrangement joins TRBV11-2 to TRBJ2-7; D is unclear. The CDR3 loop spans 13 amino acids. From germline, CDR1 is SGHAT and CDR2 FQNNGV. V was pared by 5 bases and J by 0 bases, with 8 bases between. CDR3 in amino acids: CASSPGISYEQYF. CDR3 nucleotide sequence: TGTGCCAGCAGCCCAGGCATCTCCTACGAGCAGTACTTC.